The clone carrying this T cell receptor (beta chain) showed up many times. The data originate from a study of T cells in Graves' hyperthyroidism and ophthalmopathy. The CDR3 runs 15 residues. Germline loops: CDR1 MNHNS, CDR2 SASEGT. The V and J ends lost 6 bases and 0 bases respectively, with 14 bases between them. Amplified TCR beta CDR3 regions came from RNA transcripts. An initial round of RT-PCR targeting the TCR CDR3 relied on the HTBI primer set. TCRdb re-derived calls from the multiplex PCR reads in MiXCR, one entry per CDR3 protein. Of approximately 690,000 distinct CDR3 sequences listed, approximately 15% are singletons.

Material for sequencing was blood. The origin of this receptor is a woman in her forties or fifties with Graves' ophthalmopathy. V gene TRBV6-1 combines with J gene TRBJ1-1, with D possibly TRBD1 on 6 matching bases. The CDR3 loop is CASSYWGAVNTEAFF. The CDR3 region has the DNA TGTGCCAGCAGCTACTGGGGGGCCGTGAACACTGAAGCTTTCTTT.